The T cell receptor (beta chain) under discussion was sequenced for a study of blood T cell repertoires in COVID-19. Turning to the study itself: Samples taken during acute and convalescent COVID-19 were collected in the United States, Italy and Spain. Sources were T cells, B-cell-depleted T cells, or PBMCs; the material itself was cDNA or gDNA.

In the source study's methods: Reference gene primer amplification in the assay estimated nucleated cell counts. Produced via immunoSEQ multiplex PCR; TCRdb's table is partial and in-frame only. That table gives V, J and clone size, and the DNA gave D and trimming. The repertoire holds approximately 350,000 clones, with about four fifths as singletons. The sample was peripheral blood. The receptor comes from a man aged 25-40 years with active or convalescent COVID-19.

As DNA, the CDR3 is TGTGCCAGCAGCTTATCTAGCGGGGAGATCACAGATACGCAGTATTTT. Encoded protein: CASSLSSGEITDTQYF. The gene calls are TRBV11-3 and TRBJ2-3, with 9 bases matching TRBD2. This CDR3 is built from 16 residues. V was clipped by 2 bases and J by 2 bases; unmatched bases: 5. The germline gives CDR1 SGHNT, CDR2 YENEEA. The entire variable domain, with the rest obtained from reference TRBV11-3 and TRBJ2-3, is as follows: EAGVVQSPRYKIIEKKQPVAFWCNPISGHNTLYWYLQNLGQGPELLIRYENEEAVDDSQLPKDRFSAERLKGVDSTLKIQPAELGDSAVYLCASSLSSGEITDTQYFGPGTRLTVL.